The 31 T cell receptor beta chains below all came from one sample that was sequenced in a study of CD8 T cells in ankylosing spondylitis. Each CDR3 protein gets one entry after TCRdb re-called the 5' RACE reads with MiXCR. The sample holds 200,000 to 250,000 distinct CDR3 sequences, about 10% seen once. Sequenced: blood, either unsorted or a sorted T cell fraction (not recorded which). The receptors derive from a male donor with ankylosing spondylitis or in good health (not recorded which).

This clonotype has ten or more counts. The rearrangement links TRBV6-1 to TRBJ1-3, with D perhaps matching TRBD1 (5 bases). The CDR3 covers 18 residues. Germline V gene data show CDR1 as MNHNS and CDR2 as SASEGT. V gave up 6 bases and J gave up 0 bases, with 21 bases separating them. The CDR3 loop is CASSLGWGGTISGNTIYF. CDR3 sequence (DNA): TGTGCCAGCAGCCTTGGATGGGGGGGTACTATCTCTGGAAACACCATATATTTT.

This clonotype was counted a few times. V usage is TRBV19 and J usage is TRBJ1-2; D uncertain. Trimming took 5 bases from V and 4 from J, leaving 14 bases between them. Germline CDR1 reads LNHDA; CDR2 reads SQIVND (reference sequence). The CDR3 extends over 14 amino acids. CDR3 nucleotides: TGTGCCAGTAGTTTCTCCAACCGGCGCTATGGCTACACCTTC. Translation gives CASSFSNRRYGYTF.

In this sample, this clonotype turned up many times. This rearrangement joins TRBV9 to TRBJ1-6, with 9 bases aligning to TRBD1. This CDR3 has 15 amino acids. CDR1 and CDR2 (germline): SGDLS, YYNGEE. V lost 0 bases, J lost 9 bases, and 4 bases stayed unmatched. This CDR3 is CASSVEDRGGSPLHF. CDR3 nucleotides: TGTGCCAGCAGCGTAGAGGACAGGGGCGGTTCACCCCTCCACTTT. Using reference TRBV9 and TRBJ1-6 for the parts outside the CDR3, the full variable domain is DSGVTQTPKHLITATGQRVTLRCSPRSGDLSVYWYQQSLDQGLQFLIQYYNGEERAKGNILERFSAQQFPDLHSELNLSSLELGDSALYFCASSVEDRGGSPLHFGNGTRLTVT.

This clonotype was counted at least ten times. The chain combines TRBV5-6 with TRBJ1-1; 7 bases match TRBD1. V dropped 4 bases and J dropped 13; count of bases not matched to a gene: 19. Per the germline V gene, CDR1 is SGHDT and CDR2 is YYEEEE. The CDR3 sequence is 15 residues long. The CDR3 coding sequence is TGTGCCAGCAGCCGGATGGAGGGGGCTGGTTTTATTTATTTCTTT. It is translated as CASSRMEGAGFIYFF.

The rearrangement links TRBV15 to TRBJ2-1, with D perhaps matching TRBD2 (5 bases). This CDR3 comprises 15 residues. From germline, CDR1 is LNHNV and CDR2 YYDKDF (reference sequence). V lost 4 bases, J lost 7 bases, and 17 bases lay in between. The DNA of the CDR3 is TGTGCCACCAGCAACGTGGGAGAAGGTCGTAATGAGCAGTTCTTC. Translation gives CATSNVGEGRNEQFF.

This clonotype has a single count. The CDR3 loop is CASSSSLTGTGGQETQYF. For the CDR3, the DNA is TGTGCCAGCAGCTCAAGTTTGACGGGGACAGGGGGCCAAGAGACCCAGTACTTC. The rearrangement uses TRBV11-1 and TRBJ2-5; 11 nucleotides agree with TRBD1. Germline loops: CDR1 SGHAT, CDR2 FQDESV (reference sequence). This CDR3 comprises 18 residues. The V and J ends lost 4 bases and 1 base, in that order; junction bases with no gene match: 11.

This clonotype occurred many times. CDR3 protein: CASSVEQSFGNTIYF. CDR3 sequence (DNA): TGTGCCAGCAGCGTAGAACAGAGCTTCGGAAACACCATATATTTT. V and J are TRBV9 and TRBJ1-3; D not resolved. The germline V gene encodes CDR1 SGDLS and CDR2 YYNGEE. Deletions cut 0 bases from V and 4 bases from J, with 11 bases between. The length of the CDR3 is 15 residues.

To note about this clonotype: A read error likely explains this, since a far larger clone differs by one base. V usage is TRBV4-1 and J usage is TRBJ2-3; D is unresolved. This CDR3 is built from 11 residues. With 1 base removed from V and 7 bases from J, the gap between germline ends came to 3 bases. Germline V lookup: CDR1 MGHRA, CDR2 YSYEKL. The CDR3 reads CASSQGYTQYF. The CDR3 DNA is TGCGCCAGCAGCCAAGGGTATACGCAGTATTTT.

This clonotype was seen many times. The chain couples TRBV2 to TRBJ1-3; maybe TRBD1 (6 bases). Trimming took 6 bases from V and 0 from J, leaving 9 bases between them. This CDR3 spans 14 amino acids. Germline V gives CDR1 SNHLY, CDR2 FYNNEI. The CDR3 DNA sequence: TGTGCCAGCAGGGACAGTTCCTCTGGAAACACCATATATTTT. It codes for CASRDSSSGNTIYF.

Many counts were recorded for this clonotype. V and J are TRBV5-1 and TRBJ2-1; possibly TRBD2 for D (5 bases). The V gene lost 1 base and the J gene lost 5 bases, with 16 bases spanning the gap. This CDR3 region has 16 residues. Germline lookup yields CDR1 SGHRS and CDR2 YFSETQ. The CDR3 protein is CASSLPTGMENNEQFF. In nucleotides, the CDR3 is TGCGCCAGCAGCTTGCCGACGGGGATGGAAAACAATGAGCAGTTCTTC.

The chain combines TRBV7-9 with TRBJ2-5, with 11 bases that match TRBD2. The CDR3 consists of 16 residues. Losses at the gene ends were 5 bases for V and 2 bases for J; bases not matched to a gene: 7. In germline, CDR1 is SEHNR, CDR2 FQNEAQ (reference sequence). The CDR3 coding sequence is TGTGCCAGCAGCCCCGGGACTAGCGGACCTCAAGAGACCCAGTACTTC. It translates to CASSPGTSGPQETQYF.

V and J are TRBV11-3 and TRBJ1-2; D unclear. V lost 8 bases and J 1 base, leaving 14 bases between the germline ends. From germline, CDR1 is SGHNT and CDR2 YENEEA. The CDR3 totals 14 residues. CDR3 sequence (DNA): TGTGCCAGCGTGTGGGAGAAGAATAACTATGGCTACACCTTC. It translates to CASVWEKNNYGYTF.

This clonotype was counted many times. This sequence joins TRBV27 and TRBJ2-3, with a possible D match to TRBD1 (6 bases). The CDR3 consists of 13 residues. Germline V gene data show CDR1 as MNHEY and CDR2 as SMNVEV (reference sequence). V lost 6 bases to trimming and J lost 3 bases, with 10 bases between them. CDR3 in amino acids: CASRDRVTDTQYF. The CDR3 nucleotides are TGTGCCAGCAGGGACAGAGTAACAGATACGCAGTATTTT.

V and J are TRBV11-2 and TRBJ1-2; D uncertain. Germline loops: CDR1 SGHAT, CDR2 FQNNGV. CDR3 length equals 14 residues. V lost 1 base and J lost 0, with 6 bases in between. CDR3 nucleotides: TGTGCCAGCAGCTTAGGCGTCACTAACTATGGCTACACCTTC. This translates into CASSLGVTNYGYTF.

The chain combines TRBV5-6 with TRBJ2-1; D is ambiguous. V lost 4 bases and J 4 bases, leaving 15 bases between the germline ends. This CDR3 is built from 15 residues. CDR1 SGHDT and CDR2 YYEEEE come from the germline V gene. CDR3 in DNA: TGTGCCAGCAGCCGACCATTAAGGGCTTACAATGAGCAGTTCTTC. This codes for CASSRPLRAYNEQFF.

This chain connects TRBV18 to TRBJ2-7; a possible D gene is TRBD1 (6 bases). CDR1 is KGHSH, CDR2 LQKENI, per germline. V dropped 1 base and J dropped 1 base, with 14 bases sitting between them. The CDR3 extends over 16 amino acids. DNA for the CDR3: TGTGCCAGCTCACCACTTGGGACACGGACATCCTACGAGCAGTACTTC. This encodes CASSPLGTRTSYEQYF.

This clonotype was picked up many times. This chain joins TRBV6-5 and TRBJ1-4; D remains unclear. The V gene's germline CDR1 is MNHEY and CDR2 SVGAGI. V was trimmed by 2 bases and J by 1 base, leaving 8 bases between them. CDR3 length equals 15 residues. This CDR3 reads CASSYGVGTNEKLFF. In DNA form, the CDR3 reads TGTGCCAGCAGTTACGGTGTCGGAACTAATGAAAAACTGTTTTTT.

The table lists this clonotype with a few counts. This chain links TRBV10-3 with TRBJ2-6; D gene ambiguous. The CDR3 consists of 15 residues. V lost 3 bases, J lost 2 bases, and 8 bases lay in between. Looked up from germline, CDR1 is ENHRY and CDR2 is SYGVKD. The CDR3 here is CAISEKGTGANVLTF. CDR3 nucleotide sequence: TGTGCCATCAGTGAAAAGGGAACTGGGGCCAACGTCCTGACTTTC.

This clonotype appeared a few times. The chain employs TRBV7-2 and TRBJ2-3, with 7 bases that match TRBD2. This CDR3 has 17 residues. CDR1 SGHTA and CDR2 FQGNSA come from the germline V gene. J lost 0 bases, V lost 3 bases, and 9 bases had no gene match. In DNA form, the CDR3 reads TGTGCCAGCAGCTTTATAGATAGCGGGCGAAGCACAGATACGCAGTATTTT. Translation: CASSFIDSGRSTDTQYF.

V is TRBV5-1 and J is TRBJ2-1; 7 nucleotides agree with TRBD2. This CDR3 region has 12 residues. V lost 0 bases and J lost 15; bases outside the gene matches: 6. The germline V gene encodes CDR1 SGHRS and CDR2 YFSETQ. CDR3 in amino acids: CASSLVAGRPFF. For the CDR3, the DNA is TGCGCCAGCAGCTTGGTAGCGGGCCGGCCGTTCTTC. The variable domain in full, completed from reference TRBV5-1 and TRBJ2-1, reads KAGVTQTPRYLIKTRGQQVTLSCSPISGHRSVSWYQQTPGQGLQFLFEYFSETQRNKGNFPGRFSGRQFSNSRSEMNVSTLELGDSALYLCASSLVAGRPFFGPGTRLTVL.

Points on this clonotype: It may be a read error: a sequence one base away is much more abundant. This sequence joins TRBV7-9 and TRBJ1-1, with 8 positions matching TRBD1. Germline CDR1 reads SEHNR; CDR2 reads FQNEAQ (reference sequence). This CDR3 comprises 13 residues. V dropped 5 bases and J dropped 6; count of bases not matched to a gene: 5. As DNA, the CDR3 is TGTGCCAGCAGCACCCCAGGGGGCTCTGAAGCTTTCTTT. It yields the protein CASSTPGGSEAFF.

This clonotype was found many times. The gene calls are TRBV7-2 and TRBJ2-7, with 8 bases identical to TRBD2. Germline CDR1 is SGHTA and CDR2 is FQGNSA. The CDR3 is 15 residues long. The V segment lost 4 bases and the J segment 0 bases; nucleotides outside the gene matches: 5. CDR3 region: CASSSGGLVSYEQYF. The CDR3 coding sequence is TGTGCCAGCAGCTCTGGGGGACTAGTCTCCTACGAGCAGTACTTC.

In its sample, this clonotype was seen a few times. The V gene is TRBV12-3 or TRBV12-4, the J gene TRBJ2-7; 8 bases are a match to TRBD1. After removal of 0 bases from V and 5 bases from J, the junction contained 6 bases not matched to a gene. This CDR3 has 15 amino acids. CDR3 region: CASSLAGQGKNEQYF. The CDR3 coding sequence is TGTGCCAGCAGTTTAGCCGGACAGGGTAAGAACGAGCAGTACTTC.

Concerning this clonotype itself: It may be a read error: a sequence one base away is much more abundant. Because the CDR3 is missing its conserved closing phenylalanine or tryptophan, this is likely a read error. The rearrangement joins TRBV29-1 to TRBJ2-5; 7 bases are a match to TRBD2. The ends lost 7 bases at V and 4 bases at J; junction bases unmatched: 0. The CDR3 covers 10 residues. The germline gives CDR1 SQVTM, CDR2 ANQGSEA. CDR3 amino acids: CSGGGETQYS. The CDR3 DNA sequence: TGCAGCGGCGGGGGAGAGACCCAGTACTCC.

This chain connects TRBV28 to TRBJ2-3; perhaps TRBD2 as D (5 bases). The V gene lost 6 bases and the J gene lost 4 bases, with 20 bases spanning the gap. This CDR3 is built from 16 residues. CDR1 and CDR2 (germline): MDHEN, SYDVKM. In DNA, the CDR3 is TGTGCCAGCAGCCTGAGGTCTGAGGAAGCGGCAGATACGCAGTATTTT. Translating gives CASSLRSEEAADTQYF.

Here the CDR3 reads CASSPSGGGEVYGYTF. CDR3 DNA sequence: TGTGCCAGCTCACCCTCAGGAGGGGGCGAAGTCTATGGCTACACCTTC. The chain has TRBV18 and TRBJ1-2; 7 bases line up with TRBD1. J was trimmed by 4 bases and V by 3 bases; bases with no gene match: 11. Per germline, CDR1 KGHSH and CDR2 LQKENI. CDR3 length: 16 amino acids.

This clonotype was seen repeatedly, ten times or more. The chain joins TRBV5-1 to TRBJ1-2, with 9 bases fitting TRBD1. Germline-derived CDR1 and CDR2 are SGHRS and YFSETQ. The V gene end was trimmed by 3 bases and the J gene end by 6 bases; junction bases not matched to a gene: 12. CDR3 length equals 16 residues. CDR3 protein: CASSSGTGSKLHGYTF. In DNA form, the CDR3 reads TGCGCCAGCAGCTCCGGGACAGGGAGTAAATTGCATGGCTACACCTTC. The entire variable domain, with the rest obtained from reference TRBV5-1 and TRBJ1-2, is as follows: KAGVTQTPRYLIKTRGQQVTLSCSPISGHRSVSWYQQTPGQGLQFLFEYFSETQRNKGNFPGRFSGRQFSNSRSEMNVSTLELGDSALYLCASSSGTGSKLHGYTFGSGTRLTVV.

This clonotype was seen ten or more times. The CDR3 DNA is TGCGCCAGCAGCTCACTAGCCAGTGAGCAGTTCTTC. It encodes CASSSLASEQFF. This chain uses TRBV5-1 with TRBJ2-1, with a weak D call TRBD2 (6 bases). The CDR3 runs 12 residues. Germline V gene lookup returns CDR1 SGHRS and CDR2 YFSETQ. V lost 3 bases and J lost 9, with 10 bases in between.

This chain connects TRBV12-3 or TRBV12-4 to TRBJ1-5; D unresolved. V was trimmed by 5 bases and J by 0 bases, leaving 14 bases between them. The CDR3 is made up of 16 amino acids. CDR3 sequence reads: CASSVGRLNSNQPQHF. CDR3 coding DNA: TGTGCCAGCAGTGTCGGAAGGTTAAATAGCAATCAGCCCCAGCATTTT.

This clonotype was detected many times. The chain links TRBV7-6 to TRBJ1-6, with TRBD1 identical over 7 bases. With V trimmed by 4 bases and J by 10 bases, 10 bases remained unmatched. The CDR3 is made up of 15 amino acids. Germline loops: CDR1 SGHVS, CDR2 FNYEAQ. The CDR3 here is CASSSEGGVMSPLHF. The CDR3 DNA sequence: TGTGCCAGCAGCTCAGAAGGGGGCGTAATGTCACCCCTCCACTTT.

This clonotype was counted at least ten times. This rearrangement joins TRBV24-1 to TRBJ2-3, with a weak D call TRBD2 (5 bases). The V and J ends lost 7 bases and 2 bases respectively, with 9 bases between them. This CDR3 comprises 13 residues. Germline V gene lookup returns CDR1 KGHDR and CDR2 SFDVKD. CDR3 sequence: CATSAGDTDTQYF. The CDR3, as DNA: TGTGCCACCAGCGCGGGCGACACAGATACGCAGTATTTT.